This entry lists 20 T cell receptor beta chains sequenced from one sample in a study of blood T cell repertoires in COVID-19. The table came from immunoSEQ multiplex PCR; TCRdb's copy has only in-frame clones and leaves some out. The repertoire has 200,000 to 300,000 clones, roughly 90% of them found once; the top ten carry approximately 6.2%. Sequenced input: peripheral blood. The receptors were gathered from a man aged 55 to 70 with acute or convalescent COVID-19.

The chain combines TRBV6-2 or TRBV6-3 with TRBJ1-2; a weak D match, TRBD1 (6 bases). CDR1 and CDR2 (germline): MNHEY, SVGEGT. Trimming took 6 bases from V and 0 from J, leaving 14 bases between them. The CDR3 consists of 15 residues. This CDR3 reads CASSQLQGTNYGYTF. CDR3 in DNA: TGTGCCAGCAGCCAATTACAGGGAACTAACTATGGCTACACCTTC.

The rearrangement links TRBV28 to TRBJ2-3; the match to TRBD1 covers 8 bases. This CDR3 is built from 15 residues. The V and J ends lost 7 bases and 5 bases, in that order; junction bases with no gene match: 11. Germline V lookup: CDR1 MDHEN, CDR2 SYDVKM. This CDR3 reads CASTDPGGGLDTQYF. The CDR3 DNA is TGTGCCAGCACCGACCCAGGGGGCGGTTTAGATACGCAGTATTTT. Full variable domain (rest looked up from reference TRBV28 and TRBJ2-3): DVKVTQSSRYLVKRTGEKVFLECVQDMDHENMFWYRQDPGLGLRLIYFSYDVKMKEKGDIPEGYSVSREKKERFSLILESASTNQTSMYLCASTDPGGGLDTQYFGPGTRLTVL.

The rearrangement links TRBV5-6 to TRBJ1-2; D is unresolved. Germline V gene lookup returns CDR1 SGHDT and CDR2 YYEEEE. The CDR3 contains 13 residues. V dropped 6 bases and J dropped 1 base, with 10 bases sitting between them. DNA of the CDR3: TGTGCCAGCACCCCGGGTCATAACTATGGCTACACCTTC. The encoded protein is CASTPGHNYGYTF. Full variable domain (missing parts from reference TRBV5-6 and TRBJ1-2): DAGVTQSPTHLIKTRGQQVTLRCSPKSGHDTVSWYQQALGQGPQFIFQYYEEEERQRGNFPDRFSGHQFPNYSSELNVNALLLGDSALYLCASTPGHNYGYTFGSGTRLTVV.

The rearrangement links TRBV29-1 to TRBJ1-2, with a tentative D call TRBD1 (6 bases). Germline loops: CDR1 SQVTM, CDR2 ANQGSEA. This CDR3 is built from 12 residues. V was pared by 7 bases and J by 3 bases, with 12 bases between. The CDR3: CSALQGYYGYTF. In DNA form, the CDR3 reads TGCAGCGCCCTACAGGGCTACTATGGCTACACCTTC.

This chain joins TRBV28 and TRBJ1-1; D may be TRBD1 (5 bases). The V end was cut by 11 bases, the J end by 5 bases, with 18 bases between. Per the germline V gene, CDR1 is MDHEN and CDR2 is SYDVKM. The CDR3 has 13 amino acids. CDR3 sequence reads: CAVWRGRWTEAFF. DNA of the CDR3: TGTGCCGTCTGGCGGGGGAGGTGGACTGAAGCTTTCTTT.

The rearrangement links TRBV4-1 to TRBJ1-1, with 9 bases fitting TRBD1. V shed 4 bases and J 5 bases; nucleotides not matched to a gene: 14. This CDR3 contains 17 residues. Germline V gene data show CDR1 as MGHRA and CDR2 as YSYEKL. CDR3 DNA: TGCGCCAGCAGCCCTTCTAATGAGGGGACAGGGAGAACTGAAGCTTTCTTT. Translated, it gives CASSPSNEGTGRTEAFF.

This clone was seen only once. Here the CDR3 DNA reads TGCGCCAGCAGCCAAGACCCGATGGGGGGCTATGGCTACACCTTC. Its translation is CASSQDPMGGYGYTF. V is TRBV4-1 and J is TRBJ1-2; weak D call: TRBD1 (5 bases). This CDR3 region has 15 residues. V was cut by 0 bases and J by 4 bases, with 12 bases left in between. CDR1 is MGHRA and CDR2 is YSYEKL in the germline V gene.

The chain recombines TRBV7-9 with TRBJ1-3; the D gene is possibly TRBD1 (5 bases). From germline, CDR1 is SEHNR and CDR2 FQNEAQ (reference sequence). The length of the CDR3 is 16 residues. V shed 3 bases and J shed 3 bases, with 15 bases lying between them. The CDR3 protein is CASSLDPGLLGNTIYF. CDR3 DNA sequence: TGTGCCAGCAGCTTGGATCCAGGGCTACTTGGAAACACCATATATTTT.

The V call is TRBV5-6, the J call TRBJ2-2, with D maybe TRBD2 (5 bases). CDR1 is SGHDT, CDR2 YYEEEE, per germline. CDR3 length equals 12 residues. With 2 bases removed from V and 7 bases from J, the gap between germline ends came to 6 bases. This CDR3 is CASSFEGGELFF. The DNA of the CDR3 is TGTGCCAGCAGCTTTGAGGGCGGGGAGCTGTTTTTT.

The chain recombines TRBV10-3 with TRBJ2-4, with a weak D call TRBD1 (5 bases). V was trimmed by 8 bases and J by 3 bases, leaving 11 bases between them. Germline V lookup: CDR1 ENHRY, CDR2 SYGVKD. The CDR3 extends over 13 amino acids. The CDR3 DNA reads as TGTGCCATCCGACCAGACAGCAAAAACATTCAGTACTTC. Its protein product is CAIRPDSKNIQYF.

This clone has just one count. The chain is built from TRBV15 and TRBJ1-4; 7 nucleotides align to TRBD1. The length of the CDR3 is 14 residues. Germline trimming cut 6 bases from V and 6 bases from J; bases unmatched to any gene: 7. CDR1 is LNHNV, CDR2 YYDKDF, per germline (reference sequence). This CDR3 is CATSTGTVDEKLFF. In nucleotides, the CDR3 is TGTGCCACCAGTACCGGGACAGTAGATGAAAAACTGTTTTTT.

The chain is built from TRBV11-3 and TRBJ2-1; 9 nucleotides line up with TRBD2. The CDR3 is made up of 16 amino acids. Germline V gene data show CDR1 as SGHNT and CDR2 as YENEEA. After removal of 5 bases from V and 6 bases from J, the junction contained 11 bases not matched to a gene. CDR3 in DNA: TGTGCCAGCAGCCGGAATAGCGGGAGATTCGGCAATGAGCAGTTCTTC. It is translated as CASSRNSGRFGNEQFF.

The chain is built from TRBV11-1 and TRBJ1-2; 7 nucleotides line up with TRBD1. Germline CDR1 and CDR2: SGHAT and FQDESV (reference sequence). The length of the CDR3 is 14 residues. J was trimmed by 6 bases and V by 2 bases; bases with no gene match: 6. The CDR3 DNA reads TGTGCCAGCAGCTTAACGGGACAGACCAATGGCTACACCTTC. Translated, it gives CASSLTGQTNGYTF.

The rearrangement uses TRBV29-1 and TRBJ1-1, with 8 bases lining up with TRBD1. The CDR3 has 14 residues. The germline CDR1 and CDR2 sequences are SQVTM and ANQGSEA. V was clipped by 4 bases and J by 1 base; unmatched bases: 5. CDR3 protein: CSVARTGRNTEAFF. CDR3 in DNA: TGCAGCGTTGCAAGGACAGGGAGGAACACTGAAGCTTTCTTT.

The rearrangement uses TRBV19 and TRBJ2-7; D might be TRBD2 (6 bases). Trimming shortened V by 5 bases and J by 5 bases, and 19 bases separated the two germline ends. Germline V gene lookup returns CDR1 LNHDA and CDR2 SQIVND (reference sequence). The CDR3 has 15 residues. The CDR3 reads CASSSGRGLSHEQYF. As DNA, the CDR3 is TGTGCCAGTAGTTCGGGACGGGGACTTTCCCACGAGCAGTACTTC.

This clone was picked up a small number of times. V usage is TRBV28 and J usage is TRBJ2-7; TRBD2 agrees at 10 bases. CDR3 length equals 14 residues. Losses at the gene ends were 5 bases for V and 2 bases for J; bases not matched to a gene: 3. CDR1 and CDR2 (germline): MDHEN, SYDVKM. Here the CDR3 DNA reads TGTGCCAGCAGTCGGACTAGCGGAACCTACGAGCAGTACTTC. This sequence encodes CASSRTSGTYEQYF.

V gene TRBV28 combines with J gene TRBJ2-1; 10 bases fit TRBD2. The CDR3 length is 17 residues. V was clipped by 2 bases and J by 8 bases; unmatched bases: 12. Germline values: CDR1 MDHEN, CDR2 SYDVKM. The CDR3 region has the DNA TGTGCCAGCAGTTTAGGTGCTAGCGGGAGTACACTTGATGAGCAGTTCTTC. Its protein is CASSLGASGSTLDEQFF.

The chain recombines TRBV27 with TRBJ2-1, with 9 bases that match TRBD1. The CDR3 extends over 15 amino acids. V shed 0 bases, J shed 7 bases, and the junction held 4 bases outside the gene matches. The germline V gene has CDR1 MNHEY and CDR2 SMNVEV (reference sequence). This chain's CDR3 is CASSLSGQGRNEQFF. CDR3 in DNA: TGTGCCAGCAGTTTATCTGGACAGGGGAGGAATGAGCAGTTCTTC.

V gene TRBV18 combines with J gene TRBJ2-1; 8 positions agree with TRBD1. Germline V gene data show CDR1 as KGHSH and CDR2 as LQKENI. The V and J ends lost 3 bases and 6 bases, in that order; junction bases with no gene match: 10. The length of the CDR3 is 16 residues. The CDR3: CASSPMSNRGVNEQFF. As DNA, the CDR3 is TGTGCCAGCTCACCCATGTCGAACAGGGGGGTCAATGAGCAGTTCTTC.

This clone appeared once. The chain uses TRBV6-5 and TRBJ1-5, with 12 bases that match TRBD1. The V gene's germline CDR1 is MNHEY and CDR2 SVGAGI. The CDR3 totals 14 residues. The ends lost 4 bases at V and 7 bases at J; junction bases unmatched: 2. CDR3 region: CASSSGTGGQPQHF. The CDR3 DNA sequence: TGTGCCAGCAGTTCCGGGACAGGGGGCCAGCCCCAGCATTTT.